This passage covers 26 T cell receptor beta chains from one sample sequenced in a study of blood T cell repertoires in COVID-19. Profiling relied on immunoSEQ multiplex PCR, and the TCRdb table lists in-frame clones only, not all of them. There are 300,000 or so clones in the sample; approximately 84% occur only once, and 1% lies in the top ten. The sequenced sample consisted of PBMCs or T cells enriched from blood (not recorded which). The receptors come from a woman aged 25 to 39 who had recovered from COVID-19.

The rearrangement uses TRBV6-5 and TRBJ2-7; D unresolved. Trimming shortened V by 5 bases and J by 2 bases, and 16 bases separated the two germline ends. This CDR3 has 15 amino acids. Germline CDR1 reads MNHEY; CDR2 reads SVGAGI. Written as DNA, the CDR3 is TGTGCCAGCAGTCTAAATACCAACGATCCCTACGAGCAGTACTTC. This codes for CASSLNTNDPYEQYF.

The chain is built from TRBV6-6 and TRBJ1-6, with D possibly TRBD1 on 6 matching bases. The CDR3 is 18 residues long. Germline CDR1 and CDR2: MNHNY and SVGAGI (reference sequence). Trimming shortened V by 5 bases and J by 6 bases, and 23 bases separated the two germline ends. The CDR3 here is CASSPGQLKGRFNSPLHF. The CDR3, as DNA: TGTGCCAGCAGTCCCGGACAGCTCAAGGGGAGATTTAATTCACCCCTCCACTTT.

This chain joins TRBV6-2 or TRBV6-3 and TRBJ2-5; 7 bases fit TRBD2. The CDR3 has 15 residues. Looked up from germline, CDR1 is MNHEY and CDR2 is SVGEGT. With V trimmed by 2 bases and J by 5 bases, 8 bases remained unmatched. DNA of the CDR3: TGTGCCAGCAGTTACACCAAGCTAGCGGTGGAGACCCAGTACTTC. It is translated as CASSYTKLAVETQYF.

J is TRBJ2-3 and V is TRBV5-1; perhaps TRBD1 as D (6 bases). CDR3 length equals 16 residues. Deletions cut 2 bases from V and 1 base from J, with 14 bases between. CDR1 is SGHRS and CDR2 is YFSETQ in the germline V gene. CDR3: CASSFYRDKGTDTQYF. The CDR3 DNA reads TGCGCCAGCAGCTTTTACCGGGACAAGGGCACAGATACGCAGTATTTT.

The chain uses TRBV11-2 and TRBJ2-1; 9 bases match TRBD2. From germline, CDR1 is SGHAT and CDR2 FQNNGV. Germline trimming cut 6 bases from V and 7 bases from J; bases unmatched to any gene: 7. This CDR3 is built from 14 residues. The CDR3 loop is CASRKAGGTNEQFF. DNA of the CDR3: TGTGCCAGCAGAAAGGCGGGGGGGACAAATGAGCAGTTCTTC.

The chain's CDR3 is CASSLVQGADYEQYF. The CDR3 nucleotides are TGTGCCAGCAGCTTAGTGCAGGGGGCGGACTACGAGCAGTACTTC. V usage is TRBV7-2 and J usage is TRBJ2-7; 8 bases are shared with TRBD1. The CDR3 extends over 15 amino acids. Per the germline V gene, CDR1 is SGHTA and CDR2 is FQGNSA. Unmatched junction bases numbered 5, after V lost 1 base and J lost 3 bases.

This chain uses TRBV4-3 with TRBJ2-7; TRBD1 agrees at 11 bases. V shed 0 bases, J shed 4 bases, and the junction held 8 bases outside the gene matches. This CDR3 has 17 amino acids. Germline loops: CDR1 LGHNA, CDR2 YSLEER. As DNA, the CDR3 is TGCGCCAGCAGCCAAGATGGCCCGGACAGGGGGCGATACGAGCAGTACTTC. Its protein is CASSQDGPDRGRYEQYF.

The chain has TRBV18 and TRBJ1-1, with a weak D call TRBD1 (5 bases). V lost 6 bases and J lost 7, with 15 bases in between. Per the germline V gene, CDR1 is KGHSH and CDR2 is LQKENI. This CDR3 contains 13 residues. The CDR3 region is CASSRGGDGEAFF. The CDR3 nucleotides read TGTGCCAGCTCCCGGGGGGGAGATGGTGAAGCTTTCTTT.

The CDR3 sequence: CASSLGGEETQYF. CDR3 nucleotide sequence: TGTGCCAGCAGTTTGGGAGGGGAAGAGACCCAGTACTTC. V and J are TRBV12-3 or TRBV12-4 and TRBJ2-5; TRBD2 matches at 7 bases. V was clipped by 3 bases and J by 3 bases; unmatched bases: 1. This CDR3 contains 13 residues.

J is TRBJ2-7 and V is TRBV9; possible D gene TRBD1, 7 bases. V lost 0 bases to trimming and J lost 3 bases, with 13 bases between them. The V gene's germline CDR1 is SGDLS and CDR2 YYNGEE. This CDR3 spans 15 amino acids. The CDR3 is CASSVEGQGGYEQYF. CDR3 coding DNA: TGTGCCAGCAGCGTAGAAGGGCAGGGGGGCTACGAGCAGTACTTC.

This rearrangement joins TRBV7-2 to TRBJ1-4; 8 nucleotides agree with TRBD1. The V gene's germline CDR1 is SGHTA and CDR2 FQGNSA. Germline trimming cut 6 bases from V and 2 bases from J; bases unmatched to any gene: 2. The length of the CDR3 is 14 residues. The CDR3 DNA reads TGTGCCAGCAGTCCAGGGGGCACTAATGAAAAACTGTTTTTT. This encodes CASSPGGTNEKLFF.

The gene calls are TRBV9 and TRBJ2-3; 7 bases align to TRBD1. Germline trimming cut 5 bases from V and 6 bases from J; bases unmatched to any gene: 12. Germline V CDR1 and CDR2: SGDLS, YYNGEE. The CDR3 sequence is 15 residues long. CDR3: CASSRQGMMRDTQYF. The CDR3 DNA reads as TGTGCCAGCAGTCGACAGGGAATGATGCGGGATACGCAGTATTTT.

CDR3 region: CASSQNRVLDSPLHF. The CDR3 region has the DNA TGCGCCAGCAGCCAGAACAGGGTTTTAGATTCACCCCTCCACTTT. The rearrangement links TRBV4-3 to TRBJ1-6; perhaps TRBD1 as D (6 bases). In germline, CDR1 is LGHNA, CDR2 YSLEER. The germline V and J ends were trimmed by 3 bases and 8 bases, with 14 bases remaining between them. This CDR3 spans 15 amino acids.

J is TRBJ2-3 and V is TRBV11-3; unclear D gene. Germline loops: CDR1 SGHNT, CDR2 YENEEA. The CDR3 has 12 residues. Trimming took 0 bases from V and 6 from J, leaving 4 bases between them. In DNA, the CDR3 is TGTGCCAGCAGCTTAGAGGAGGATACGCAGTATTTT. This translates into CASSLEEDTQYF.

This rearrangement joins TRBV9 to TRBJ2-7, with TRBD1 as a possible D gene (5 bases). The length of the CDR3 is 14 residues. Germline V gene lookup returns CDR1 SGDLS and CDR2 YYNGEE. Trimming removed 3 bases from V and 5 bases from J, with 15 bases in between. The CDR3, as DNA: TGTGCCAGCAGCGCCGACGGGTGGGGCAACGAGCAGTACTTC. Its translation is CASSADGWGNEQYF.

CDR3 region: CAWSAIRIGYGYTF. In DNA form, the CDR3 reads TGTGCCTGGAGTGCTATCAGGATCGGATATGGCTACACCTTC. This chain uses TRBV30 with TRBJ1-2, with D hard to call. V was trimmed by 1 base and J by 5 bases, leaving 14 bases between them. Germline-derived CDR1 and CDR2 are GTSNPN and SVGIG (reference sequence). The CDR3 covers 14 residues.

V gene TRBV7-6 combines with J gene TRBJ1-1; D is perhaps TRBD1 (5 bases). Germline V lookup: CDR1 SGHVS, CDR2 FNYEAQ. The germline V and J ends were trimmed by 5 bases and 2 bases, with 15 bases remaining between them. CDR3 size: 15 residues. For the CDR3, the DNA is TGTGCCAGCAGCATCCCTCAAGGGGCTAACACTGAAGCTTTCTTT. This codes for CASSIPQGANTEAFF.

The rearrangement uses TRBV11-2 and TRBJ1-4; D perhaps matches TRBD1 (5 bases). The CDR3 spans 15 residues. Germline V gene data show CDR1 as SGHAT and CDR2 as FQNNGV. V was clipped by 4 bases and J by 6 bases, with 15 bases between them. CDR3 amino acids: CASSSIRGADEKLFF. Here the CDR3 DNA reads TGTGCCAGCAGCTCCATAAGGGGCGCCGATGAAAAACTGTTTTTT.

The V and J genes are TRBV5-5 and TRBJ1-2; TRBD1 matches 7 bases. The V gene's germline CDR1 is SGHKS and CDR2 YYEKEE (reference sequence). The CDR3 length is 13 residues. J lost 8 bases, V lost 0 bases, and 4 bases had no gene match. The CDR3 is CASSLGQGGGYTF. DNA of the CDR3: TGTGCCAGCAGCTTGGGACAGGGAGGAGGCTACACCTTC.

The DNA of the CDR3 is TGTGCCAGCAGTGGGCCACTAGCGGGGGGGAACTACGAGCAGTACTTC. It codes for CASSGPLAGGNYEQYF. V gene TRBV2 combines with J gene TRBJ2-7; 13 bases are shared with TRBD2. V was clipped by 4 bases and J by 3 bases; unmatched bases: 6. Germline V lookup: CDR1 SNHLY, CDR2 FYNNEI. The CDR3 consists of 16 residues.

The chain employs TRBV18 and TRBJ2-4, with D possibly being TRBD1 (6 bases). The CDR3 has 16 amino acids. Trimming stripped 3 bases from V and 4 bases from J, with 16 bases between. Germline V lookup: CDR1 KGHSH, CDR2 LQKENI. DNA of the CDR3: TGTGCCAGCTCACCTTTGCGGACAGCTTTAAAAAACATTCAGTACTTC. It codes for CASSPLRTALKNIQYF.

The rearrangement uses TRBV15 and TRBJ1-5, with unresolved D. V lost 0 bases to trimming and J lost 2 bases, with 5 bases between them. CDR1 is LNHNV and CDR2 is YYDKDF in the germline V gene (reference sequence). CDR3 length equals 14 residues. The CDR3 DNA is TGTGCCACCAGCAGAGATACGGGCAATCAGCCCCAGCATTTT. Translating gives CATSRDTGNQPQHF.

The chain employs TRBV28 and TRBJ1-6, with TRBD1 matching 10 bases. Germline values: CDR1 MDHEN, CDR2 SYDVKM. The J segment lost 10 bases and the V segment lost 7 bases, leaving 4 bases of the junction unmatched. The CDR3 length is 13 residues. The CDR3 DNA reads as TGTGCCAGCAAGACAGGGGGCGCATCACCCCTCCACTTT. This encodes CASKTGGASPLHF.

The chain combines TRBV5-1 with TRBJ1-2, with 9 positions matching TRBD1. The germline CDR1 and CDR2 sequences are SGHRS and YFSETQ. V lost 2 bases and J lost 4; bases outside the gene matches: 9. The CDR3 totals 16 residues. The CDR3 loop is CASSLDTTGGSYGYTF. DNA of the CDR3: TGCGCCAGCAGCTTAGACACTACAGGGGGCAGCTATGGCTACACCTTC.

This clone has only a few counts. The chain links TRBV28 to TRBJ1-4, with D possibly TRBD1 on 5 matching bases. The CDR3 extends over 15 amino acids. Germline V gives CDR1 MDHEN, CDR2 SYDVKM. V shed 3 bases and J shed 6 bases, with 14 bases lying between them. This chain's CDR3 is CASSFRPGEDEKLFF. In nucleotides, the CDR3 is TGTGCCAGCAGTTTCCGACCGGGGGAGGATGAAAAACTGTTTTTT.

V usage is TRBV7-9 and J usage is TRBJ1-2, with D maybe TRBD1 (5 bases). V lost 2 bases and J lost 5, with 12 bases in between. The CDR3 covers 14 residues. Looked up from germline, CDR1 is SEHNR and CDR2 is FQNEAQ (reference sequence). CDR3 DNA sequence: TGTGCCAGCAGCTTAAAGGACAACCCTTATGGCTACACCTTC. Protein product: CASSLKDNPYGYTF.